This T cell receptor beta chain appears in the sequencing data of a study of blood T cell repertoires in COVID-19 (TCRdb year 2020). Broadly, across the study: The collaborator samples originated in the United States, Italy and Spain and spanned the acute and convalescent phases of COVID-19. The repertoires were released in a freely available public database intended as a resource for research on the immune response to SARS-CoV-2. The material from the prospective study consisted of cDNA or gDNA derived from T cells, B-cell-depleted T cells, or PBMCs. Sample metadata almost always included a de-identified subject ID, COVID-19 status, age in years and sex. Deeply sampled blood TCRbeta repertoires from subjects exposed to, actively infected with, or recovered from COVID-19 were included in the dataset. HLA class I and class II types, where available, came from metadata supplied by the sample provider rather than from assay-based typing. The samples were drawn from two sources: the first 160 participants of the ongoing ImmuneRACE study, and 950 to 1,500 subjects contributed by 6 global collaborators. The paper as a whole reports these results and caveats: The quantity of clinical and demographic metadata differed by source and by participant and was supplied without curation.

Sequences KGHSH (CDR1) and LQKENI (CDR2) are obtained from the germline V gene. The CDR3 holds 14 amino acids from the cysteine to the phenylalanine. Only the CDR3 DNA is retained, 42 bases long and in frame from the first base. The germline V and J ends show losses of 2 bases and 7 bases respectively, and no gene match explains 6 bases of the junction. TCRbeta CDR3 regions were amplified from genomic DNA using the immunoSEQ Assay, a bias-controlled multiplex PCR. As for the original processing: Nucleated cell counts per sample were estimated from amplification of reference gene primers within the assay. Sequence reads were collapsed and filtered to measure the absolute abundance of every unique TCRbeta CDR3 rearrangement. For each sample, productive Simpson clonality was calculated as the square root of Simpson's diversity index across productive rearrangements. TCRdb's version of the immuneACCESS table is confined to in-frame rearrangements and falls short of the full clone set. An unresolved V gene accounts for under half of the shortfall where checked; the remainder is of unknown origin. Clone size and V and J calls were adopted from that table, with D and trimming inferred from the DNA. The sample yields about 60,000 clones; over 75% were counted once. Approximately 4.3% of the sample lies in the top ten.

This clone was counted once. It lacks a known antigen. Base qualities are not recorded, but no much larger clone differs from it by a single base. The collaborating institutions used their own protocols to collect whole blood in K2EDTA tubes. For TCRbeta analysis, collaborator samples were shipped as frozen whole blood, as isolated PBMCs, or as DNA extracted from either sample type. The receptor was isolated from a human donor in a cohort sampled during active COVID-19. The sequence links TRBV18 to TRBJ2-7; a stretch of 9 junction bases matches TRBD2. Sequenced sample: peripheral blood. The DNA sequence follows: TGTGCCAGCTCACCATCTAGCGGGACGAGGGAGCAGTACTTC. Translated, it reads CASSPSSGTREQYF.